This is a list of T cell receptor beta chains from one sample in a study of T-cell reconstitution after alpha-beta-depleted transplantation in children. TCRdb re-derived calls from the PCR reads in MiXCR, one entry per CDR3 protein. The table includes about 830,000 distinct CDR3 sequences, 15% to 20% detected once. The sequencing used PBMCs, mostly from graft donor cells, collected 360 days after TCRalphabeta/CD19-depleted stem cell transplant. These receptors all stem from a male patient between 10 and 17 years old who had a stem cell transplant for acute lymphoblastic leukemia, so the T cells may come from the graft donor. The CDR3 runs from the conserved cysteine through the conserved F or W. D genes are given only for firm matches. Not every row has a clone size; where given, it reads once, few, many or a size class.

clone size: .
D gene: TRBD1
J gene: TRBJ1-6
V gene: TRBV20-1
CDR3 protein: CSASRRDRGNSPLHF
CDR3 DNA: TGCAGTGCTAGTCGCAGGGACAGGGGAAATTCACCCCTCCACTTT

clone size: many
D gene: TRBD2
J gene: TRBJ2-1
V gene: TRBV11-3
CDR3 protein: CASSLVAGGNYNEQFF
CDR3 DNA: TGTGCCAGCAGCTTAGTAGCGGGAGGGAACTACAATGAGCAGTTCTTC

clone size: many
D gene: .
J gene: TRBJ1-4
V gene: TRBV9
CDR3 protein: CASSVGRGSNEKLFF
CDR3 DNA: TGTGCCAGCAGCGTAGGAAGAGGGAGTAATGAAAAACTGTTTTTT

clone size: .
D gene: TRBD2
J gene: TRBJ2-5
V gene: TRBV7-2
CDR3 protein: CASSTRSSTSGRETQYF
CDR3 DNA: TGTGCCAGCAGCACTCGCAGTTCGACTAGCGGGAGAGAGACCCAGTACTTC

clone size: few
D gene: .
J gene: TRBJ1-4
V gene: TRBV29-1
CDR3 protein: CSVDPSTDRNEKLFF
CDR3 DNA: TGCAGCGTTGACCCCTCGACAGACCGAAATGAAAAACTGTTTTTT

clone size: .
D gene: TRBD1
J gene: TRBJ2-7
V gene: TRBV5-1
CDR3 protein: CASSLGQGVRGEQYF
CDR3 DNA: TGCGCCAGCAGCTTGGGACAGGGGGTACGGGGCGAGCAGTACTTC

clone size: .
D gene: .
J gene: TRBJ2-3
V gene: TRBV18
CDR3 protein: CASSPMLATDTQYF
CDR3 DNA: TGTGCCAGCTCACCCATGCTTGCCACAGATACGCAGTATTTT

clone size: few
D gene: TRBD1
J gene: TRBJ2-7
V gene: TRBV12-3/TRBV12-4
CDR3 protein: CASSIRQGSYEQYF
CDR3 DNA: TGTGCCAGCAGTATTAGACAGGGCTCCTACGAGCAGTACTTC

clone size: few
D gene: TRBD2
J gene: TRBJ2-1
V gene: TRBV6-2/TRBV6-3
CDR3 protein: CASSYLLAGGKLNEQFF
CDR3 DNA: TGTGCCAGCAGTTACCTACTAGCGGGAGGGAAACTCAATGAGCAGTTCTTC

clone size: .
D gene: .
J gene: TRBJ2-7
V gene: TRBV4-2
CDR3 protein: CASSHSGPKDEQYF
CDR3 DNA: TGTGCCAGCAGCCACTCTGGCCCGAAGGACGAGCAGTACTTC

clone size: .
D gene: .
J gene: TRBJ1-5
V gene: TRBV29-1
CDR3 protein: CSVARALNQPQHF
CDR3 DNA: TGCAGCGTTGCCAGGGCCCTCAATCAGCCCCAGCATTTT

clone size: many
D gene: TRBD1
J gene: TRBJ2-7
V gene: TRBV5-1
CDR3 protein: CASSLGGQGAYEQYF
CDR3 DNA: TGCGCCAGCAGCTTGGGGGGACAGGGGGCCTACGAGCAGTACTTC

clone size: few
D gene: TRBD1
J gene: TRBJ1-1
V gene: TRBV12-3/TRBV12-4
CDR3 protein: CASSFGQGSITEAFF
CDR3 DNA: TGTGCCAGCAGTTTCGGACAGGGGTCGATCACTGAAGCTTTCTTT

clone size: few
D gene: .
J gene: TRBJ1-3
V gene: TRBV5-1
CDR3 protein: CASRTEHSGNTIYF
CDR3 DNA: TGCGCCAGCAGGACTGAGCACTCTGGAAACACCATATATTTT

clone size: few
D gene: TRBD2
J gene: TRBJ2-7
V gene: TRBV12-3/TRBV12-4
CDR3 protein: CASSFRGRGYEQYF
CDR3 DNA: TGTGCCAGCAGTTTCCGCGGGAGGGGCTACGAGCAGTACTTC

clone size: few
D gene: .
J gene: TRBJ2-2
V gene: TRBV5-1
CDR3 protein: CASSLALENTGELFF
CDR3 DNA: TGCGCCAGCAGCTTGGCCCTTGAAAACACCGGGGAGCTGTTTTTT

clone size: few
D gene: TRBD2
J gene: TRBJ2-5
V gene: TRBV6-1
CDR3 protein: CATTLRELFGLETQYF
CDR3 DNA: TGTGCCACCACCCTGCGGGAGTTGTTTGGATTGGAGACCCAGTACTTC

clone size: .
D gene: .
J gene: TRBJ1-5
V gene: TRBV29-1
CDR3 protein: CSVEGAGSNQPQHF
CDR3 DNA: TGCAGCGTTGAAGGGGCAGGGAGCAATCAGCCCCAGCATTTT

clone size: many
D gene: TRBD1
J gene: TRBJ1-1
V gene: TRBV5-1
CDR3 protein: CASSGTGKETSVAFF
CDR3 DNA: TGCGCCAGCAGCGGGACAGGGAAGGAGACGTCGGTGGCTTTCTTT

clone size: few
D gene: TRBD2
J gene: TRBJ2-7
V gene: TRBV4-1
CDR3 protein: CASSQVGAGDWSEQYF
CDR3 DNA: TGCGCCAGCAGCCAAGTCGGGGCGGGAGACTGGTCCGAGCAGTACTTC

clone size: .
D gene: .
J gene: TRBJ1-4
V gene: TRBV19
CDR3 protein: CASRTGTANEKLFF
CDR3 DNA: TGTGCCAGTAGAACAGGGACCGCGAATGAAAAACTGTTTTTT

clone size: few
D gene: TRBD2
J gene: TRBJ2-1
V gene: TRBV4-2
CDR3 protein: CASSQAPAGGPDEQFF
CDR3 DNA: TGTGCCAGCAGCCAAGCCCCAGCGGGAGGGCCCGATGAGCAGTTCTTC

clone size: few
D gene: .
J gene: TRBJ1-1
V gene: TRBV7-9
CDR3 protein: CASSLPRSEAFF
CDR3 DNA: TGTGCCAGCAGCTTACCTCGCTCGGAAGCTTTCTTT

clone size: .
D gene: .
J gene: TRBJ2-3
V gene: TRBV27
CDR3 protein: CASSFWETSSDTQYF
CDR3 DNA: TGTGCCAGCAGTTTTTGGGAGACTTCCTCAGATACGCAGTATTTT

clone size: .
D gene: .
J gene: TRBJ1-2
V gene: TRBV6-5
CDR3 protein: CASSYRQNYGYTF
CDR3 DNA: TGTGCCAGCAGTTACAGACAGAACTATGGCTACACCTTC

clone size: few
D gene: TRBD1
J gene: TRBJ1-1
V gene: TRBV7-8
CDR3 protein: CASSFNQGASSEAFF
CDR3 DNA: TGTGCCAGCAGCTTTAATCAGGGGGCGAGCTCTGAAGCTTTCTTT

clone size: .
D gene: TRBD2
J gene: TRBJ2-7
V gene: TRBV20-1
CDR3 protein: CSATSLAGEVEQYF
CDR3 DNA: TGCAGTGCCACTTCCTTAGCGGGAGAGGTCGAGCAGTACTTC

clone size: many
D gene: .
J gene: TRBJ2-1
V gene: TRBV21-1
CDR3 protein: CASSNGRGPYNEQFF
CDR3 DNA: TGTGCCAGCAGCAACGGCAGGGGGCCCTACAATGAGCAGTTCTTC

clone size: few
D gene: .
J gene: TRBJ2-5
V gene: TRBV24-1
CDR3 protein: CATSDIEGSPETQYF
CDR3 DNA: TGTGCCACCAGTGATATTGAGGGCAGTCCAGAGACCCAGTACTTC

clone size: few
D gene: .
J gene: TRBJ2-1
V gene: TRBV2
CDR3 protein: CASSEQGTEQFF
CDR3 DNA: TGTGCCAGCAGTGAACAGGGGACTGAGCAGTTCTTC

clone size: .
D gene: TRBD1
J gene: TRBJ2-7
V gene: TRBV11-3
CDR3 protein: CASSSHRTGGDEQYF
CDR3 DNA: TGTGCCAGCAGCTCACATCGGACAGGGGGTGACGAGCAGTACTTC

clone size: .
D gene: .
J gene: TRBJ2-1
V gene: TRBV5-1
CDR3 protein: CASSLDSGASYNEQFF
CDR3 DNA: TGCGCCAGCAGCTTGGATTCGGGGGCCTCCTACAATGAGCAGTTCTTC

clone size: .
D gene: TRBD1
J gene: TRBJ1-4
V gene: TRBV6-1
CDR3 protein: CASSEDRAGEKLFF
CDR3 DNA: TGTGCCAGCTCCGAGGACAGGGCGGGTGAAAAACTGTTTTTT

clone size: .
D gene: .
J gene: TRBJ2-7
V gene: TRBV7-9
CDR3 protein: CASSPDGNYEQYF
CDR3 DNA: TGTGCCAGCAGCCCCGATGGAAATTACGAGCAGTACTTC

clone size: many
D gene: .
J gene: TRBJ1-1
V gene: TRBV27
CDR3 protein: CASSLGHGWMNTEAFF
CDR3 DNA: TGTGCCAGCAGTCTGGGGCATGGGTGGATGAACACTGAAGCTTTCTTT

clone size: few
D gene: TRBD1
J gene: TRBJ2-3
V gene: TRBV9
CDR3 protein: CASSWTGTFTDTQYF
CDR3 DNA: TGTGCCAGCAGCTGGACAGGGACCTTCACAGATACGCAGTATTTT

clone size: .
D gene: .
J gene: TRBJ1-2
V gene: TRBV10-3
CDR3 protein: CAISGPGYYGYTF
CDR3 DNA: TGTGCCATCAGTGGGCCAGGCTACTATGGCTACACCTTC